Shown below are 23 T cell receptor beta chains from a single sample sequenced in a study of shared clonotypes between healthy human individuals. Using immunoSEQ multiplex PCR, the repertoire was profiled, and TCRdb retains in-frame clones only, with some absent. The sample holds 600,000 to 750,000 clones, 55% to 80% seen once. The source material was memory CD4+ T cells sorted from blood. Subset denoted: CD45RA-negative fraction. These receptors all stem from a woman in her 30s in good health.

This chain connects TRBV19 to TRBJ2-5, with a possible D match to TRBD2 (7 bases). The CDR3 length is 15 residues. Between the trimmed V and J ends, which lost 0 bases and 4 bases, there was a span of 12 bases. CDR1 and CDR2 from the germline V gene are LNHDA and SQIVND (reference sequence). CDR3 nucleotide sequence: TGTGCCAGTAGTATAGATCGGGGGGCGGGAGAGACCCAGTACTTC. Translated: CASSIDRGAGETQYF.

The chain employs TRBV28 and TRBJ1-5, with D perhaps matching TRBD1 (6 bases). The ends were cut back, 5 bases at V and 2 bases at J, with 22 bases in the middle. The CDR3 loop spans 18 amino acids. Germline values: CDR1 MDHEN, CDR2 SYDVKM. The CDR3 bases are TGTGCCAGCAGTGGTACGTTTGGGGGGGGCGAGGGCAATCAGCCCCAGCATTTT. Translated, it gives CASSGTFGGGEGNQPQHF.

This clone appeared a few times. DNA for the CDR3: TGTGCCAGCAGCTCCCGGACGGGGGAATACGGCTACACCTTC. Amino acids: CASSSRTGEYGYTF. This chain uses TRBV7-6 with TRBJ1-2, with D possibly TRBD1 on 5 matching bases. The CDR3 runs to 14 residues. Per the germline V gene, CDR1 is SGHVS and CDR2 is FNYEAQ. Trimming took off 4 bases at V and 8 bases at J, with 17 bases between the two ends.

Many counts were recorded for this clone. Other DNA sequences in this specimen translate into the identical CDR3. This chain joins TRBV5-1 and TRBJ2-5, with D possibly TRBD1 on 5 matching bases. The CDR3 contains 13 residues. Trimming cost V 2 bases and J 5 bases, with 10 bases left between them. CDR1 and CDR2 (germline): SGHRS, YFSETQ. In DNA, the CDR3 is TGCGCCAGCAGCTTCGGGCAGGGCGAGACCCAGTACTTC. The encoded protein is CASSFGQGETQYF.

Points on this clone: A much larger clone is a single base away; this may be a read error. This specimen includes other DNA sequences encoding the same CDR3. The chain couples TRBV28 to TRBJ2-7, with D unresolved. The V end was cut by 6 bases, the J end by 0 bases, with 6 bases between. The germline V gene has CDR1 MDHEN and CDR2 SYDVKM. This CDR3 is 12 amino acids long. Here the CDR3 reads CASRASSYEQYF. The CDR3 coding sequence is TGTGCCAGCAGGGCCAGCTCCTACGAGCAGTACTTC.

The CDR3 protein is CASSRQGAGQPQHF. CDR3 DNA sequence: TGTGCCAGCAGCCGACAGGGGGCTGGGCAGCCCCAGCATTTT. The genes are TRBV5-4 and TRBJ1-5; 10 nucleotides line up with TRBD1. Germline V gene data show CDR1 as SGHNT and CDR2 as YYREEE (reference sequence). The CDR3 sequence is 14 residues long. Trimming at V came to 4 bases and at J to 7 bases, leaving 5 bases not matched to a gene.

The gene calls are TRBV28 and TRBJ2-7, with D possibly TRBD1 on 6 matching bases. The CDR3 sequence is 15 residues long. Trimming shortened V by 6 bases and J by 4 bases, and 19 bases separated the two germline ends. Germline-derived CDR1 and CDR2 are MDHEN and SYDVKM. The DNA of the CDR3 is TGTGCCAGCAGACTTAACCGGGACATCATATACGAGCAGTACTTC. Its translation: CASRLNRDIIYEQYF.

The chain is built from TRBV28 and TRBJ1-3; tentatively, D is TRBD1 (5 bases). The length of the CDR3 is 17 residues. V lost 5 bases and J 0 bases, leaving 17 bases between the germline ends. The germline CDR1 and CDR2 sequences are MDHEN and SYDVKM. The DNA of the CDR3 is TGTGCCAGCAGTCAAACGGGACGGAAGTTCTCTGGAAACACCATATATTTT. This codes for CASSQTGRKFSGNTIYF.

The gene calls are TRBV5-5 and TRBJ1-2; 7 nucleotides agree with TRBD1. CDR1 is SGHKS, CDR2 YYEKEE, per germline (reference sequence). CDR3 size: 16 residues. V lost 7 bases, J lost 0 bases, and 12 bases stayed unmatched. The CDR3 region has the DNA TGTGCCAGCTCGGGACCCTACAGGGGTTCTAACTATGGCTACACCTTC. This translates into CASSGPYRGSNYGYTF.

This rearrangement joins TRBV15 to TRBJ2-5, with D perhaps TRBD1 or TRBD2 (5 bases each). The CDR3 is made up of 16 amino acids. From germline, CDR1 is LNHNV and CDR2 YYDKDF (reference sequence). The V and J ends lost 2 bases and 5 bases respectively, with 18 bases between them. The CDR3 DNA reads TGTGCCACCAGCAGAATTGCCGCTCGAGGGGTCGAGACCCAGTACTTC. It specifies CATSRIAARGVETQYF.

As DNA, the CDR3 is TGTGCCAGCAGCTTAGCCCCCTTCAATTCAGATACGCAGTATTTT. This translates into CASSLAPFNSDTQYF. V is TRBV7-2 and J is TRBJ2-3, with D unclear. V was clipped by 0 bases and J by 4 bases, with 11 bases between them. The CDR3 has 15 residues. Germline lookup yields CDR1 SGHTA and CDR2 FQGNSA.

Of note for this clone: One junction end does not reproduce the germline sequence, and a read error may be involved. Other DNA sequences in the sample encode the same CDR3. In DNA form, the CDR3 reads TGTGCCAGCAGCCCGTTGTGGGACACTGAAGCCTTCTTT. Protein: CASSPLWDTEAFF. The chain uses TRBV16 and TRBJ1-1, with a tentative D call TRBD1 (6 bases). Germline V gives CDR1 KGHSY, CDR2 FQNENV. The CDR3 is 13 amino acids.

This rearrangement joins TRBV19 to TRBJ2-5; D gene ambiguous. The DNA end is more similar to TRBJ2-7, so the J call may be wrong. This CDR3 is built from 14 residues. Germline CDR1 LNHDA, CDR2 SQIVND (reference sequence). The CDR3 spells CASKSMDGTYEQYF. The CDR3 nucleotides read TGTGCCAGTAAGTCGATGGACGGAACCTACGAGCAGTACTTC.

This clone was seen a handful of times. The V and J genes are TRBV4-2 and TRBJ2-3; D is unclear. V lost 0 bases and J lost 2, with 9 bases in between. This CDR3 is 15 amino acids long. CDR1 and CDR2 (germline): LGHNA, YNFKEQ. CDR3 nucleotide sequence: TGTGCCAGCAGCCAAGATGCCCAGAACACAGATACGCAGTATTTT. Translating it yields CASSQDAQNTDTQYF.

The chain recombines TRBV7-9 with TRBJ1-3; 9 positions agree with TRBD1. Trimming cost V 5 bases and J 8 bases; bases outside gene matches: 13. Germline V gene data show CDR1 as SEHNR and CDR2 as FQNEAQ (reference sequence). CDR3 length equals 16 residues. CDR3 nucleotide sequence: TGTGCCAGCAGCCCTCGCCCGGGACAGGGTATTCACACCATATATTTT. This encodes CASSPRPGQGIHTIYF.

This clone was counted only a few times. The J gene is TRBJ2-5, the V gene TRBV7-2, with D unresolved. Germline values: CDR1 SGHTA, CDR2 FQGNSA. V gave up 2 bases and J gave up 4 bases, with 11 bases separating them. CDR3 size: 14 residues. The CDR3: CASSLLGWRETQYF. Here the CDR3 DNA reads TGTGCCAGCAGCTTACTGGGGTGGCGAGAGACCCAGTACTTC.

This CDR3 is CASSHKGQGYEQYF. CDR3 nucleotide sequence: TGTGCCAGCAGCCACAAAGGACAGGGCTACGAGCAGTACTTC. This chain joins TRBV7-2 and TRBJ2-7, with TRBD1 identical over 8 bases. The germline gives CDR1 SGHTA, CDR2 FQGNSA. Unmatched junction bases numbered 6, after V lost 5 bases and J lost 3 bases. The CDR3 contains 14 residues.

CDR3 sequence reads: CASSEQGGTEAFF. In DNA form, the CDR3 reads TGCGCCAGCAGTGAGCAGGGGGGGACTGAAGCTTTCTTT. The chain has TRBV10-2 and TRBJ1-1; the match to TRBD1 covers 7 bases. Germline V gives CDR1 WSHSY, CDR2 SAAADI. J gave up 5 bases and V 2 bases, and 2 bases lay outside the gene matches. CDR3 length: 13 amino acids.

The V call is TRBV5-1, the J call TRBJ1-4; 9 bases map to TRBD1. Germline V CDR1 and CDR2: SGHRS, YFSETQ. V gave up 2 bases and J gave up 11 bases; unmatched junction bases: 7. The CDR3 runs to 14 residues. The CDR3 here is CASSLGTGQEKLFF. The CDR3 bases are TGCGCCAGCAGCTTAGGGACAGGGCAGGAGAAACTGTTTTTT.

The chain links TRBV6-6 to TRBJ2-3; TRBD1 matches at 7 bases. V shed 6 bases, J shed 5 bases, and the junction held 14 bases outside the gene matches. Per germline, CDR1 MNHNY and CDR2 SVGAGI (reference sequence). The CDR3 has 16 amino acids. The CDR3 sequence is CASRRKGGAGVDTQYF. DNA of the CDR3: TGTGCCAGCAGGAGGAAAGGGGGCGCGGGTGTAGATACGCAGTATTTT.

V and J are TRBV28 and TRBJ1-2, with a weak D call TRBD1 (6 bases). The CDR3 has 14 amino acids. Germline CDR1 and CDR2: MDHEN and SYDVKM. V was shortened by 4 bases and J by 4 bases, with 13 bases between the two germline ends. The CDR3 region is CASSYAGTLYGYTF. CDR3 nucleotide sequence: TGTGCCAGCAGTTACGCCGGGACACTCTATGGCTACACCTTC.

The chain carries TRBV5-1 and TRBJ1-1; D is possibly TRBD1 (5 bases). Germline loops: CDR1 SGHRS, CDR2 YFSETQ. The CDR3 runs 15 residues. Trimming took off 4 bases at V and 0 bases at J, with 13 bases between the two ends. CDR3 DNA: TGCGCCAGCAGCCTGGGGTTACAGGTGAACACTGAAGCTTTCTTT. Translating gives CASSLGLQVNTEAFF. The entire variable domain, with the rest obtained from reference TRBV5-1 and TRBJ1-1, is as follows: KAGVTQTPRYLIKTRGQQVTLSCSPISGHRSVSWYQQTPGQGLQFLFEYFSETQRNKGNFPGRFSGRQFSNSRSEMNVSTLELGDSALYLCASSLGLQVNTEAFFGQGTRLTVV.

Concerning this clone: The identical CDR3 is also encoded by other nucleotide sequences in the sample. V usage is TRBV2 and J usage is TRBJ1-1; unclear D gene. The CDR3 sequence is 11 residues long. The germline V gene encodes CDR1 SNHLY and CDR2 FYNNEI. Trimming cost V 8 bases and J 2 bases, with 6 bases left between them. CDR3 loop: CASRYNTEAFF. As DNA, the CDR3 is TGTGCCAGCCGATACAACACTGAAGCTTTCTTT.